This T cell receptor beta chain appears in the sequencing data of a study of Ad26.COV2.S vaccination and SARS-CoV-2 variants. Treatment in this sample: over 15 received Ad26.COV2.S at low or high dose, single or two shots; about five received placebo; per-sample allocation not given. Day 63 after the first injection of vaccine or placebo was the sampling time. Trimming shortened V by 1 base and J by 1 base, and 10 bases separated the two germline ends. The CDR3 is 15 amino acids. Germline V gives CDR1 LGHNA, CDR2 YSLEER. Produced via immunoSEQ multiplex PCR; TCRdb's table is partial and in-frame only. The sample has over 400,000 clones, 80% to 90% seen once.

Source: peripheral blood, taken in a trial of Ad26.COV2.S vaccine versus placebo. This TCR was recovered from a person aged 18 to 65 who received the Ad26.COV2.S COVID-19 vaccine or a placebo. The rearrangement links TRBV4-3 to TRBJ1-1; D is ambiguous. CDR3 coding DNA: TGCGCCAGCAGCCAAGTCCGGTCAAGGAACACTGAAGCTTTCTTT. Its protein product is CASSQVRSRNTEAFF.